Below, 28 T cell receptor beta chains from the same sample are listed, as sequenced in a study of regulatory T cells in long-lasting Graves disease (TCRdb year 2021). The time point label, as the study defines it: newly diagnosed GD, antithyroid drugs for less than 3 months. For both TCR sequencing and RNA sequencing, RNA was extracted from PBMCs in TRIzol. The method was multiplex PCR. The instrument given in TCRdb is Illumina HiSeq 4000. TCR beta libraries were built with iRepertoire HTBI primers and Arm-PCR amplification of CDR3 regions. TCRdb cleaned the public reads at Q25 with fastp, built clones with MiXCR and kept in-frame beta chains. Each CDR3 protein appears once, grouped with its most common genes and DNA. Recorded for this sample are 560,000 or so distinct CDR3 sequences; roughly 15% of them occurred a single time. The ten largest clonotypes hold 9.5% to 15% of the sample. The sample also formed part of further work on T cells in Graves' hyperthyroidism and ophthalmopathy.

Sequencing used peripheral blood mononuclear cells (PBMCs), obtained at new diagnosis, from a patient treated with antithyroid drugs. Receptors originate from a man aged 18 to 30 with Graves disease. Donor details come from another sample of the same person, matched by shared clones.

This clonotype was picked up a small number of times. This chain connects TRBV19 to TRBJ2-5, with a weak D call TRBD1 (6 bases). The CDR3 contains 14 residues. Per the germline V gene, CDR1 is LNHDA and CDR2 is SQIVND (reference sequence). Trimming stripped 5 bases from V and 4 bases from J, with 14 bases between. CDR3 amino acids: CASSWDMSRETQYF. The CDR3 nucleotides read TGTGCCAGTAGTTGGGACATGAGCAGAGAGACCCAGTACTTC.

This clonotype was recorded a few times. The chain is built from TRBV20-1 and TRBJ2-7; TRBD2 might be the D (6 bases). V was shortened by 6 bases and J by 0 bases, with 15 bases between the two germline ends. This CDR3 contains 14 residues. Germline V CDR1 and CDR2: DFQATT, SNEGSKA (reference sequence). The CDR3 DNA sequence: TGCAGTGCAATTGTGGGAGGTACCTCCTACGAGCAGTACTTC. Residues: CSAIVGGTSYEQYF.

This clonotype was seen a handful of times. V usage is TRBV5-6 and J usage is TRBJ1-4, with 7 bases fitting TRBD1. CDR3 length: 16 residues. V shed 5 bases and J 7 bases; nucleotides not matched to a gene: 14. Germline CDR1 SGHDT, CDR2 YYEEEE. The CDR3 DNA reads as TGTGCCAGCAGTGAAGGGACAGATCTTCGTCTTGAAAAACTGTTTTTT. It translates to CASSEGTDLRLEKLFF.

The table lists this clonotype with a few counts. The chain recombines TRBV7-2 with TRBJ1-5, with 7 bases fitting TRBD1. Trimming removed 4 bases from V and 2 bases from J; junction bases left unmatched: 5. Germline V gene data show CDR1 as SGHTA and CDR2 as FQGNSA. This CDR3 contains 15 residues. CDR3 DNA: TGTGCCAGCAGCTCCAGGGGGGTTGGCAATCAGCCCCAGCATTTT. Protein: CASSSRGVGNQPQHF.

This clonotype occurred many times. This chain links TRBV28 with TRBJ2-7, with D hard to call. Deletions cut 3 bases from V and 1 base from J, with 7 bases between. The CDR3 extends over 13 amino acids. Germline V gene lookup returns CDR1 MDHEN and CDR2 SYDVKM. The CDR3 spells CASSFDLSYEQYF. In DNA form, the CDR3 reads TGTGCCAGCAGTTTCGACTTGTCCTACGAGCAGTACTTC. The full variable domain, with the rest looked up from reference TRBV28 and TRBJ2-7, is DVKVTQSSRYLVKRTGEKVFLECVQDMDHENMFWYRQDPGLGLRLIYFSYDVKMKEKGDIPEGYSVSREKKERFSLILESASTNQTSMYLCASSFDLSYEQYFGPGTRLTVT.

This clonotype was observed at least ten times. The chain links TRBV11-1 to TRBJ2-7, with 9 nucleotides matching TRBD1. CDR1 is SGHAT and CDR2 is FQDESV in the germline V gene (reference sequence). V lost 2 bases, J lost 3 bases, and 5 bases stayed unmatched. The CDR3 is 15 amino acids. This CDR3 reads CASSLSLDRGYEQYF. The CDR3 DNA reads TGTGCCAGCAGCTTAAGCTTGGACAGGGGCTACGAGCAGTACTTC. The whole variable domain, remainder taken from reference TRBV11-1 and TRBJ2-7, is EAEVAQSPRYKITEKSQAVAFWCDPISGHATLYWYRQILGQGPELLVQFQDESVVDDSQLPKDRFSAERLKGVDSTLKIQPAELGDSAMYLCASSLSLDRGYEQYFGPGTRLTVT.

This clonotype has ten or more counts. The V gene is TRBV12-3 or TRBV12-4, the J gene TRBJ1-2, with unresolved D. The CDR3 has 10 residues. Trimming pared 7 bases from V and 7 bases from J, leaving 7 bases between. This CDR3 reads CASTRGGYTF. Here the CDR3 DNA reads TGTGCCAGCACTCGAGGTGGCTACACCTTC.

The gene calls are TRBV6-2 or TRBV6-3 and TRBJ2-1; D is possibly TRBD2 (5 bases). The CDR3 is 16 residues long. Trimming took 4 bases from V and 4 from J, leaving 17 bases between them. The germline V gene has CDR1 MNHEY and CDR2 SVGEGT. CDR3 DNA sequence: TGTGCCAGCAGTTCCCGAGGAGGAATTAATTACAATGAGCAGTTCTTC. This translates into CASSSRGGINYNEQFF.

CDR3 DNA sequence: TGTGCCACGCAACCCCATCTACTAGCACAGGAGCAGTTCTTC. Encoded protein: CATQPHLLAQEQFF. V is TRBV19 and J is TRBJ2-1, with D possibly being TRBD2 (6 bases). The CDR3 is made up of 14 amino acids. CDR1 is LNHDA and CDR2 is SQIVND in the germline V gene (reference sequence). Trimming removed 10 bases from V and 10 bases from J, with 23 bases in between.

This clonotype was observed many times. This chain links TRBV2 with TRBJ2-5, with D unresolved. Germline CDR1 reads SNHLY; CDR2 reads FYNNEI. This CDR3 has 12 amino acids. The germline V and J ends were trimmed by 8 bases and 7 bases, with 14 bases remaining between them. CDR3 sequence (DNA): TGTGCCAGCGGATCTATGAAAGGGACCCAGTACTTC. Encoded protein: CASGSMKGTQYF.

The table lists this clonotype with a few counts. The gene calls are TRBV20-1 and TRBJ2-1; D unclear. Germline values: CDR1 DFQATT, CDR2 SNEGSKA (reference sequence). The CDR3 is 15 residues long. The germline V and J ends were trimmed by 0 bases and 3 bases, with 12 bases remaining between them. CDR3 in DNA: TGCAGTGCTAGAGATTGGTCTAGAGTCTACAATGAGCAGTTCTTC. Amino acid sequence: CSARDWSRVYNEQFF.

The chain carries TRBV27 and TRBJ2-7; D remains unclear. CDR3 size: 12 residues. V was cut by 6 bases and J by 5 bases, with 11 bases left in between. Germline values: CDR1 MNHEY, CDR2 SMNVEV (reference sequence). The CDR3 DNA is TGTGCCAGCAGGGTAGGGCGGCACGAGCAGTACTTC. Protein product: CASRVGRHEQYF.

This clonotype was seen at least ten times. The chain combines TRBV12-3 or TRBV12-4 with TRBJ2-3, with 10 nucleotides matching TRBD2. This CDR3 contains 15 residues. J was trimmed by 2 bases and V by 10 bases; bases with no gene match: 9. CDR3 sequence (DNA): TGTGCCATCCGACACGGACTAGCGGTCACAGATACGCAGTATTTT. This codes for CAIRHGLAVTDTQYF.

This clonotype was counted ten times or more. The chain recombines TRBV7-9 with TRBJ2-1; maybe TRBD1 (5 bases). This CDR3 comprises 14 residues. The germline CDR1 and CDR2 sequences are SEHNR and FQNEAQ (reference sequence). The V and J ends lost 4 bases and 1 base respectively, with 8 bases between them. CDR3 DNA sequence: TGTGCCAGCAGCTCAGGGTTGTCCTACAATGAGCAGTTCTTC. This sequence encodes CASSSGLSYNEQFF.

Of note for this clonotype: The junction departs from germline at one end; a sequencing error may be responsible. The chain carries TRBV2 and TRBJ2-7; D gene unclear. CDR1 SNHLY and CDR2 FYNNEI come from the germline V gene. CDR3 length: 14 residues. Here the CDR3 DNA reads TGTGCCAGCGATAGAGATAGGAGAACCTACAAGCAGTACTTC. This translates into CASDRDRRTYKQYF.

The chain is built from TRBV12-3 or TRBV12-4 and TRBJ2-6; no clear D gene. V was shortened by 4 bases and J by 0 bases, with 4 bases between the two germline ends. The CDR3 loop spans 14 amino acids. Here the CDR3 reads CASSYTSGANVLTF. The CDR3 coding sequence is TGTGCCAGCAGTTATACCTCTGGGGCCAACGTCCTGACTTTC.

The rearrangement joins TRBV5-1 to TRBJ2-5; D perhaps matches TRBD1 (5 bases). The ends were cut back, 2 bases at V and 2 bases at J, with 13 bases in the middle. CDR3 length: 15 residues. Per the germline V gene, CDR1 is SGHRS and CDR2 is YFSETQ. The CDR3 is CASSFAPTGQETQYF. Written as DNA, the CDR3 is TGCGCCAGCAGCTTTGCCCCCACAGGTCAAGAGACCCAGTACTTC.

The CDR3 here is CASSQGQVWNSPLHF. CDR3 sequence (DNA): TGTGCCAGCTCACAGGGCCAAGTCTGGAATTCACCCCTCCACTTT. The chain is built from TRBV18 and TRBJ1-6; D remains unclear. V lost 4 bases to trimming and J lost 7 bases, with 14 bases between them. CDR1 and CDR2 from the germline V gene are KGHSH and LQKENI. CDR3 length: 15 amino acids.

The CDR3 sequence is CASSQTTSGLVIYEQFF. The CDR3 DNA reads TGCGCCAGCAGCCAAACCACTTCGGGACTAGTCATCTATGAGCAGTTCTTC. The chain combines TRBV5-1 with TRBJ2-1, with 8 nucleotides matching TRBD2. The V and J ends lost 4 bases and 8 bases, in that order; junction bases with no gene match: 17. CDR1 and CDR2 (germline): SGHRS, YFSETQ. The CDR3 totals 17 residues.

This chain joins TRBV27 and TRBJ2-7; a weak D match, TRBD1 (6 bases). With 10 bases removed from V and 3 bases from J, the gap between germline ends came to 13 bases. The germline V gene encodes CDR1 MNHEY and CDR2 SMNVEV (reference sequence). The CDR3 consists of 12 residues. CDR3 DNA sequence: TGTGCCATTATAGACAGGTTCTACGAGCAGTACTTC. Protein sequence: CAIIDRFYEQYF.

The chain uses TRBV6-5 and TRBJ1-5, with 7 bases identical to TRBD1. The CDR3 is 15 amino acids. After removal of 6 bases from V and 2 bases from J, the junction contained 7 bases not matched to a gene. Germline assignment: CDR1 MNHEY and CDR2 SVGAGI. In DNA form, the CDR3 reads TGTGCCAGCAGATACGACAGGGACGGCAATCAGCCCCAGCATTTT. This codes for CASRYDRDGNQPQHF.

Only a few counts were recorded for this clonotype. The chain links TRBV7-8 to TRBJ2-5; 8 nucleotides line up with TRBD2. The CDR3 has 15 residues. In germline, CDR1 is SGHVS, CDR2 FQNEAQ. With V trimmed by 3 bases and J by 8 bases, 11 bases remained unmatched. This chain's CDR3 is CASSFRREAPVTQYF. The CDR3 region has the DNA TGTGCCAGCAGCTTTCGGCGGGAGGCCCCCGTAACCCAGTACTTC.

This chain connects TRBV5-1 to TRBJ2-1; 9 bases line up with TRBD1. Germline V gives CDR1 SGHRS, CDR2 YFSETQ. The CDR3 extends over 16 amino acids. The V segment lost 5 bases and the J segment 1 base; nucleotides outside the gene matches: 7. This chain's CDR3 is CASRMGGTGSYNEQFF. The DNA for the CDR3 is TGCGCCAGCAGGATGGGGGGGACAGGGTCCTACAATGAGCAGTTCTTC.

This clonotype was observed a handful of times. This chain uses TRBV20-1 with TRBJ2-1; 9 nucleotides align to TRBD2. The J call is doubtful: the DNA matches TRBJ2-5 better. The germline V gene has CDR1 DFQATT and CDR2 SNEGSKA (reference sequence). The CDR3 is made up of 15 amino acids. In DNA, the CDR3 is TGCAGTGCTAGAGATCGGACTAGCGCTCGGGAGACCCAGTACTTC. It codes for CSARDRTSARETQYF.

A note on this clonotype: The junction shows a germline mismatch at one end, possibly a read error. The genes are TRBV7-9 and TRBJ2-1, with TRBD1 identical over 8 bases. This CDR3 has 17 residues. The germline CDR1 and CDR2 sequences are SEHNR and FQNEAQ (reference sequence). The CDR3 nucleotides read TGTGCCAGCAGCTCCCCTCATCCGGGACAGGTTTACAATCAGCAGTTCTTC. Translation gives CASSSPHPGQVYNQQFF.

This clonotype was recorded at least ten times. The V call is TRBV28, the J call TRBJ2-7, with TRBD2 matching over 14 bases. The CDR3 has 16 amino acids. Germline-derived CDR1 and CDR2 are MDHEN and SYDVKM. V dropped 6 bases and J dropped 7; count of bases not matched to a gene: 11. The CDR3 sequence is CASRNRPGLAGVEQYF. As DNA, the CDR3 is TGTGCCAGCAGAAACAGACCGGGACTAGCGGGAGTTGAGCAGTACTTC.

At least ten counts were recorded for this clonotype. The chain joins TRBV3-1 to TRBJ1-2; a weak D match, TRBD1 (6 bases). The V and J ends lost 10 bases and 4 bases respectively, with 16 bases between them. The germline CDR1 and CDR2 sequences are LGHDT and YNNKEL (reference sequence). This CDR3 region has 13 residues. The CDR3: CAIRDTNGYGYTF. CDR3 coding DNA: TGTGCCATCCGGGACACCAACGGCTATGGCTACACCTTC. Full variable domain (rest looked up from reference TRBV3-1 and TRBJ1-2): DTAVSQTPKYLVTQMGNDKSIKCEQNLGHDTMYWYKQDSKKFLKIMFSYNNKELIINETVPNRFSPKSPDKAHLNLHINSLELGDSAVYFCAIRDTNGYGYTFGSGTRLTVV.

This clonotype appeared once. This chain uses TRBV28 with TRBJ2-5; 7 bases agree with TRBD2. V gave up 6 bases and J gave up 5 bases; unmatched junction bases: 15. The CDR3 length is 16 residues. Germline CDR1 is MDHEN and CDR2 is SYDVKM. The CDR3 loop reads CASRLGVAGLLETQYF. The CDR3 bases are TGTGCCAGCAGACTCGGGGTAGCGGGCCTCTTGGAGACCCAGTACTTC.